Listed here are 5 T cell receptor beta chains from one sample, sequenced in a study of T cells after yellow fever vaccination. TCRdb reanalysed the 5' RACE reads using MiXCR and keeps one entry per CDR3 protein. The repertoire holds over 110,000 distinct CDR3 sequences, with 7.7% as singletons. The sequences come from CD4+ T cells sorted from PBMCs, collected 5 days after the yellow fever booster vaccination. The receptors were sampled from a man between 25 and 39 years old who received the YFV17D yellow fever vaccine.

A note on this clonotype: Since a much larger clone is just one base distant, this may be a read error. This chain connects TRBV28 to TRBJ2-1; 7 nucleotides agree with TRBD2. CDR3 size: 12 residues. The germline V gene has CDR1 MDHEN and CDR2 SYDVKM. Written as DNA, the CDR3 is TGTACCAGCCGGGGAGGGAGGAATGAGCAGTTCTTC. Its protein is CTSRGGRNEQFF.

This clonotype was seen repeatedly, ten times or more. V is TRBV12-3 or TRBV12-4 and J is TRBJ2-1; D tentatively fits TRBD1 or TRBD2 (6 bases each). The CDR3 is made up of 16 amino acids. Trimming left V 7 bases short and J 10 bases short, with 26 bases between. The CDR3 region has the DNA TGTGCCAGCAAGGGGGATGCGGGGTTAAGCGGACACGAGCAGTTCTTC. Amino acid sequence: CASKGDAGLSGHEQFF.

There are many counts of this clonotype. CDR3 region: CASSPVGYSYNEQFF. CDR3 coding DNA: TGTGCCAGCTCACCAGTCGGCTACTCCTACAATGAGCAGTTCTTC. The genes are TRBV18 and TRBJ2-1; D call uncertain. The CDR3 consists of 15 residues. Germline V lookup: CDR1 KGHSH, CDR2 LQKENI. The V end lost 2 bases, the J end lost 0 bases, and 8 bases lay between the germline ends.

This clonotype has ten or more counts. The chain has TRBV29-1 and TRBJ2-1, with 12 nucleotides matching TRBD2. After removal of 3 bases from V and 0 bases from J, the junction contained 12 bases not matched to a gene. CDR3 length equals 19 residues. Germline CDR1 SQVTM, CDR2 ANQGSEA. The CDR3 DNA reads TGCAGCGTTGAGGGTGGGACTAGCGGGTACCCCTTCTCCTACAATGAGCAGTTCTTC. Translating it yields CSVEGGTSGYPFSYNEQFF.

This clonotype has a handful of counts. This sequence joins TRBV19 and TRBJ2-2; possibly TRBD1 or TRBD2 for D (5 bases each). The V gene lost 6 bases and the J gene lost 4 bases, with 12 bases spanning the gap. This CDR3 is built from 14 residues. Germline CDR1 reads LNHDA; CDR2 reads SQIVND (reference sequence). The CDR3 sequence is CASSTSGSTGELFF. CDR3 nucleotides: TGTGCCAGTAGCACCTCAGGGAGCACCGGGGAGCTGTTTTTT.